What follows are 17 T cell receptor beta chains derived from one specimen sequenced in a study of neurological immune-mediated disorders. TCRdb ran MiXCR on the 5' RACE reads and lists one entry per CDR3 protein. The sample shows approximately 86,000 distinct CDR3 sequences, 2.5% to 3% of them seen only once. The sample taken for sequencing was PBMCs. The source of these receptors is a woman younger than 45 with multiple sclerosis.

This clonotype was recorded many times. The rearrangement joins TRBV6-5 to TRBJ2-7; D may correspond to TRBD1 or TRBD2 (6 bases each). Germline V gene lookup returns CDR1 MNHEY and CDR2 SVGAGI. V gave up 6 bases and J gave up 2 bases, with 14 bases separating them. The CDR3 covers 14 residues. Here the CDR3 reads CASRRGQGTYEQYF. The CDR3, as DNA: TGTGCCAGCAGACGGGGGCAGGGTACCTACGAGCAGTACTTC.

This clonotype was seen many times. The J gene is TRBJ2-1, the V gene TRBV20-1, with 15 bases that match TRBD2. Germline V CDR1 and CDR2: DFQATT, SNEGSKA (reference sequence). V shed 5 bases, J shed 8 bases, and the junction held 4 bases outside the gene matches. The CDR3 is 14 residues long. CDR3 DNA: TGCAGTGCTCCCTGGACTAGCGGGAGGGATGAGCAGTTCTTC. Protein: CSAPWTSGRDEQFF.

In this sample, this clonotype turned up many times. The chain recombines TRBV7-2 with TRBJ2-2, with D perhaps given as TRBD1 or TRBD2 (5 bases each). CDR3 length equals 14 residues. Per germline, CDR1 SGHTA and CDR2 FQGNSA. V lost 3 bases and J 4 bases, leaving 9 bases between the germline ends. This CDR3 reads CASSLNGATGELFF. The CDR3 DNA reads as TGTGCCAGCAGCTTGAACGGGGCCACCGGGGAGCTGTTTTTT. Full variable domain (rest looked up from reference TRBV7-2 and TRBJ2-2): GAGVSQSPSNKVTEKGKDVELRCDPISGHTALYWYRQSLGQGLEFLIYFQGNSAPDKSGLPSDRFSAERTGGSVSTLTIQRTQQEDSAVYLCASSLNGATGELFFGEGSRLTVL.

This clonotype has at least ten counts. The chain employs TRBV6-1 and TRBJ1-5; unclear D gene. Trimming took off 7 bases at V and 1 base at J, with 5 bases between the two ends. The length of the CDR3 is 12 residues. CDR1 MNHNS and CDR2 SASEGT come from the germline V gene. CDR3 DNA: TGTGCCAGCAAACCCAGCAATCAGCCCCAGCATTTT. It translates to CASKPSNQPQHF.

This clonotype was observed at least ten times. The V gene is TRBV12-3 or TRBV12-4, the J gene TRBJ2-7, with D perhaps assigned TRBD1 or TRBD2 (5 bases each). Between the trimmed V and J ends, which lost 5 bases and 6 bases, there was a span of 14 bases. This CDR3 is 13 amino acids long. The CDR3 loop is CASSTGLTGEQYF. CDR3 DNA: TGTGCCAGCAGTACAGGACTTACTGGCGAGCAGTACTTC.

The chain recombines TRBV28 with TRBJ2-3; D is ambiguous. The CDR3 spans 15 residues. Germline V gives CDR1 MDHEN, CDR2 SYDVKM. V lost 5 bases, J lost 6 bases, and 18 bases lay in between. CDR3 sequence reads: CASSPGWAWSDTQYF. CDR3 nucleotide sequence: TGTGCCAGCAGTCCCGGGTGGGCGTGGTCTGATACGCAGTATTTT.

This clonotype was detected many times. This chain uses TRBV20-1 with TRBJ1-5; a possible D gene is TRBD1 (5 bases). The CDR3 covers 13 residues. Between the trimmed V and J ends, which lost 6 bases and 0 bases, there was a span of 9 bases. From germline, CDR1 is DFQATT and CDR2 SNEGSKA (reference sequence). The CDR3 loop reads CSARRDSNQPQHF. The CDR3 coding sequence is TGCAGTGCCCGCAGGGATAGCAATCAGCCCCAGCATTTT.

This clonotype was observed at least ten times. CDR3 in DNA: TGTGCCAGCAGCTTAAAAGGGGGGGGCTACACCTTC. Translating gives CASSLKGGGYTF. This sequence joins TRBV7-4 and TRBJ1-2; maybe TRBD1 (6 bases). This CDR3 is 12 amino acids long. From germline, CDR1 is SGHVT and CDR2 SQSDAQ. Trimming cost V 2 bases and J 8 bases, with 9 bases left between them.

This clonotype was counted ten times or more. The J gene is TRBJ2-2, the V gene TRBV5-1; possible D gene TRBD2, 6 bases. Germline CDR1 is SGHRS and CDR2 is YFSETQ. Trimming removed 0 bases at V and 2 bases at J, with 11 bases between. The CDR3 loop spans 16 amino acids. CDR3: CASSLVSGPNTGELFF. In DNA, the CDR3 is TGCGCCAGCAGCTTGGTTAGCGGTCCTAACACCGGGGAGCTGTTTTTT.

This clonotype was detected ten times or more. V is TRBV12-3 or TRBV12-4 and J is TRBJ2-7, with 10 bases aligning to TRBD1. This CDR3 has 15 amino acids. V trimming: 7 bases; J trimming: 3 bases; junction bases outside the gene matches: 9. The CDR3: CASTIGTGVGYEQYF. The CDR3, as DNA: TGTGCCAGCACCATAGGGACAGGGGTCGGCTACGAGCAGTACTTC.

This clonotype was observed at least ten times. The gene calls are TRBV5-1 and TRBJ2-1; TRBD1 matches at 9 bases. The length of the CDR3 is 16 residues. J lost 8 bases, V lost 0 bases, and 9 bases had no gene match. CDR1 is SGHRS, CDR2 YFSETQ, per germline. The CDR3 loop reads CASSLGSGQGIDEQFF. CDR3 DNA: TGCGCCAGCAGCTTGGGATCCGGACAGGGGATCGATGAGCAGTTCTTC.

This clonotype was observed many times. The rearrangement links TRBV3-1 to TRBJ1-1; D is possibly TRBD1 (6 bases). V lost 4 bases and J lost 0, with 12 bases in between. CDR3 length: 15 amino acids. Germline V lookup: CDR1 LGHDT, CDR2 YNNKEL (reference sequence). CDR3 DNA sequence: TGTGCCAGCAGCCTCTCAGACAGGTTGAACACTGAAGCTTTCTTT. Amino acids: CASSLSDRLNTEAFF.

This clonotype was observed many times. The genes are TRBV29-1 and TRBJ2-5; 9 bases align to TRBD1. Germline lookup yields CDR1 SQVTM and CDR2 ANQGSEA. There are 12 residues in the CDR3. Unmatched junction bases numbered 7, after V lost 7 bases and J lost 7 bases. The CDR3 DNA is TGCAGCGGGACCGGACAGGGGAGGACCCAGTACTTC. Its translation is CSGTGQGRTQYF. Complete variable domain (other parts from reference TRBV29-1 and TRBJ2-5): SAVISQKPSRDICQRGTSLTIQCQVDSQVTMMFWYRQQPGQSLTLIATANQGSEATYESGFVIDKFPISRPNLTFSTLTVSNMSPEDSSIYLCSGTGQGRTQYFGPGTRLLVL.

In this sample, this clonotype turned up many times. This chain connects TRBV5-1 to TRBJ2-1, with 11 bases fitting TRBD2. Germline CDR1 is SGHRS and CDR2 is YFSETQ. CDR3 size: 15 residues. V gave up 4 bases and J gave up 4 bases; unmatched junction bases: 4. CDR3 region: CASSGGLAVYNEQFF. The CDR3, as DNA: TGCGCCAGCAGCGGGGGACTAGCGGTATACAATGAGCAGTTCTTC.

This clonotype was recorded at least ten times. The chain employs TRBV7-8 and TRBJ2-7; TRBD2 agrees at 10 bases. The CDR3 spans 18 residues. V gave up 2 bases and J gave up 7 bases; unmatched junction bases: 17. Germline CDR1 reads SGHVS; CDR2 reads FQNEAQ. The CDR3 spells CASSLPPQTSGPLGEQYF. CDR3 coding DNA: TGTGCCAGCAGCTTACCCCCCCAGACTAGCGGGCCCCTGGGTGAGCAGTACTTC. Based on the CDR3 plus reference TRBV7-8 and TRBJ2-7, the full variable domain is GAGVSQSPRYKVAKRGQDVALRCDPISGHVSLFWYQQALGQGPEFLTYFQNEAQLDKSGLPSDRFFAERPEGSVSTLKIQRTQQEDSAVYLCASSLPPQTSGPLGEQYFGPGTRLTVT.

This clonotype was detected many times. This rearrangement joins TRBV12-3 or TRBV12-4 to TRBJ1-2; D uncertain. Trimming left V 5 bases short and J 6 bases short, with 13 bases between. This CDR3 comprises 13 residues. The CDR3, as DNA: TGTGCCAGCAGTGCCTCTTTTCTCGATGGCTACACCTTC. Encoded protein: CASSASFLDGYTF.

This clonotype was observed at least ten times. This CDR3 reads CASSFQGGNYGYTF. The CDR3 DNA reads as TGTGCCAGCAGCTTCCAGGGTGGGAACTATGGCTACACCTTC. This chain connects TRBV11-2 to TRBJ1-2; weak D call: TRBD1 (5 bases). The CDR3 loop spans 14 amino acids. The germline V gene has CDR1 SGHAT and CDR2 FQNNGV. Trimming left V 3 bases short and J 2 bases short, with 10 bases between.